This TCR beta chain emerged from a study of read filtering for tumor transcriptome and immune sequencing. Across the study: Among patients, 17 to 20 were male and around 15 female, aged roughly 40 to 90 (mean approximately 71). RNA-seq yielded only about 75 to 1,400 TCR reads, IR-seq about 4.05 to 11 million.

Broader study findings: Sorted CD138-negative bone marrow cells were not purified T cells.

This clonotype was detected many times. Its specificity is unknown. The library was built from around 400 ng RNA with molecular barcoded adaptors for alpha/delta and beta/gamma chains. TCRdb re-called the reads with MiXCR, one entry per CDR3 protein. The sample lists over 90,000 distinct CDR3 sequences; 20% to 25% were seen once. The sequence derives from a donor at least 40 years old with multiple myeloma. The source material was a population of CD138-negative cells sorted from bone marrow.

CDR3 nucleotides: TGTGCCAGCAGCTTAGCGAGGGGACAGGGTCCCCGCTTTGAAAAACTGTTTTTT. It is translated as CASSLARGQGPRFEKLFF. The chain is built from TRBV7-9 and TRBJ1-4; 9 bases agree with TRBD1. J was trimmed by 7 bases and V by 0 bases; bases with no gene match: 12. The germline CDR1 and CDR2 sequences are SEHNR and FQNEAQ (reference sequence). This CDR3 is built from 18 residues.